Listed below are T cell receptor beta chains from one sample, sequenced in a study of vaccination and CD4 T cells after COVID-19. TCRdb re-analysed the PCR reads in MiXCR, keeping a single row per CDR3 protein. The data hold about 9,000 distinct CDR3 sequences, with around 50% observed a single time. These receptors' antigens are unknown. Material: CD4+ T cells from blood, cultured in vitro. All receptors come from a human donor in good health. Both conserved end residues are trimmed from each CDR3. A D gene is named only where the DNA matches it firmly.

>TRBJ2-5|TRBV20-1|.
SARWEETQY
>TRBJ1-3|TRBV2|.
ASSQVTGNTIY
>TRBJ1-2|TRBV7-9|.
ASSLGLAGLSYGYT
>TRBJ1-1|TRBV21-1|.
ASSPTDKNTEAF
>TRBJ2-5|TRBV20-1|.
SAAEWGGPMETQY
>TRBJ1-2|TRBV23-1|.
ASSQPGDYGYT
>TRBJ1-3|TRBV20-1|.
SARDRPGNTIY
>TRBJ2-7|TRBV5-4|.
ASSAGDHYEQY
>TRBJ2-3|TRBV2|TRBD2
ASSRELAGGGVTDTQY
>TRBJ2-7|TRBV5-1|TRBD1
ASSLAGTGVPEQY
>TRBJ2-5|TRBV28|TRBD2
ASKRGSGNQETQY
>TRBJ2-7|TRBV5-1|.
ASSPEETVNEQY
>TRBJ2-7|TRBV6-5|TRBD2
ASSHSGLAENYEQY
>TRBJ1-6|TRBV20-1|TRBD1
SAHMAVGQGNSPLH
>TRBJ1-2|TRBV14|.
AIGRRRDGYT
>TRBJ1-2|TRBV6-2/TRBV6-3|.
ASSYGRPNYGYT
>TRBJ1-2|TRBV6-1|.
ASSPNRGASNYGYT
>TRBJ1-5|TRBV6-5|.
ASSYSSNQPQH
>TRBJ2-7|TRBV27|.
ASSWDSPRQY
>TRBJ2-5|TRBV7-9|TRBD2
ASSFAGVETQY